This T cell receptor (beta chain) stems from a study of blood T cell repertoires in COVID-19. Study in general: Acute and convalescent COVID-19 samples came from the United States, Italy and Spain. Sources were T cells, B-cell-depleted T cells, or PBMCs; the material itself was cDNA or gDNA.

Original analysis: Estimated nucleated cell counts came from reference gene primer amplification. Only in-frame clones appear in the TCRdb table, and some are missing; sequencing was by immunoSEQ multiplex PCR. For V, J and clone size, that table is used; D and trimming come from the DNA. Altogether 150,000 to 200,000 clones are present, over 90% being singletons, with the ten largest covering around 2%. Seattle patient enrollment occurred during active infection, with longitudinal follow-up thereafter. The ends were cut back, 7 bases at V and 8 bases at J, with 20 bases in the middle. This CDR3 is 15 amino acids long. Germline CDR1 is LNHDA and CDR2 is SQIVND (reference sequence).

The TCR comes from a woman between 55 and 75 years old with COVID-19, enrolled during active disease. V and J are TRBV19 and TRBJ1-4, with TRBD1 as a possible D gene (5 bases). The specimen was peripheral blood. CDR3 loop: CASTTGHGRGEKLFF. DNA of the CDR3: TGTGCCAGTACAACAGGACACGGTCGAGGCGAAAAACTGTTTTTT.